The rows below give T cell receptor beta chains drawn from one sample of a study of CD8 T cells in Susac syndrome. TCRdb re-analysed the immunoSEQ multiplex PCR reads in MiXCR, keeping a single row per CDR3 protein. The table includes 250,000 to 300,000 distinct CDR3 sequences, roughly 81% detected once. Input material: CD8+ T cells from PBMCs. The receptors come from a human donor with multiple sclerosis. CDR3s include the opening cysteine and the closing phenylalanine or tryptophan. Fields, in order: CDR3 DNA, CDR3 protein, J gene, V gene, clone size, D gene. The D gene is left open where the match is weak. Clone size is stated in some rows and not others, as once, few, many or a class when expanded.

DNA: TGTGCCAGCAGCTGGGACAGGGGAATTTCACCCCTCCACTTT; CDR3: CASSWDRGISPLHF; J: TRBJ1-6; V: TRBV5-6; size: NA; D: TRBD1
DNA: TGTGCCAGCGGCTTGGAACTAGCGGGACACACCGGGGAGCTGTTTTTT; CDR3: CASGLELAGHTGELFF; J: TRBJ2-2; V: TRBV5-6; size: NA; D: TRBD2
DNA: TGTGCCATCAGTGGGGAGTCTGGAAACACCATATATTTT; CDR3: CAISGESGNTIYF; J: TRBJ1-3; V: TRBV10-3; size: NA; D: NA
DNA: TGTGCCAGCAGTTCATCGGACAATCCAGATACGCAGTATTTT; CDR3: CASSSSDNPDTQYF; J: TRBJ2-3; V: TRBV28; size: NA; D: NA
DNA: TGTGCCAGCAGTGACAGGGGGAAGCCTGAAGCTTTCTTT; CDR3: CASSDRGKPEAFF; J: TRBJ1-1; V: TRBV2; size: NA; D: TRBD1
DNA: TGTGCCACAGGAGGAACTAGCGAGGCAGGTGAGCAGTTCTTC; CDR3: CATGGTSEAGEQFF; J: TRBJ2-1; V: TRBV9; size: NA; D: TRBD2
DNA: TGCGCCAGCAGCTATCGGGACGCCGACCAAGAGACCCAGTACTTC; CDR3: CASSYRDADQETQYF; J: TRBJ2-5; V: TRBV4-1; size: NA; D: NA
DNA: TGTGCCAGCAGCGTAGGAGCGGTCGCGAACACCGGGGAGCTGTTTTTT; CDR3: CASSVGAVANTGELFF; J: TRBJ2-2; V: TRBV9; size: NA; D: NA
DNA: TGCGCCAGCAGCCAAGGGGAGCGTTTCACAGATACGCAGTATTTT; CDR3: CASSQGERFTDTQYF; J: TRBJ2-3; V: TRBV4-1; size: NA; D: NA
DNA: TGTGCCAGCAGCCGCAGGGAGGCAATCAATGAGCAGTTCTTC; CDR3: CASSRREAINEQFF; J: TRBJ2-1; V: TRBV7-9; size: NA; D: NA
DNA: TGTGCCAGCACCCGGACCCTCACCGGGGAGCTGTTTTTT; CDR3: CASTRTLTGELFF; J: TRBJ2-2; V: TRBV25-1; size: NA; D: NA
DNA: TGTGCCAGCAGTTTCCAGGGGACGGTCGACGAGCAGTACTTC; CDR3: CASSFQGTVDEQYF; J: TRBJ2-7; V: TRBV28; size: NA; D: NA
DNA: TGTGCCAGTAGTACCGGGACGCCTTCCTACGAGCAGTACTTC; CDR3: CASSTGTPSYEQYF; J: TRBJ2-7; V: TRBV19; size: NA; D: NA
DNA: TGTGCCAGCAGCTTGGCGGACTTCTATGGCTACACCTTC; CDR3: CASSLADFYGYTF; J: TRBJ1-2; V: TRBV7-9; size: NA; D: NA
DNA: TGTGCCAGCAGCGCTGGAGGTCTCCGGCCAGGCGATACGCAGTATTTT; CDR3: CASSAGGLRPGDTQYF; J: TRBJ2-3; V: TRBV9; size: NA; D: NA
DNA: TGTGCCAGCAGCTCGGGACTAGCGGGAGGCAAAAACATTCAGTACTTC; CDR3: CASSSGLAGGKNIQYF; J: TRBJ2-4; V: TRBV13; size: NA; D: TRBD2
DNA: TGTGCCACCAGCTCCCCCCCCGAGGGTTTGAACATTCAGTACTTC; CDR3: CATSSPPEGLNIQYF; J: TRBJ2-4; V: TRBV15; size: NA; D: NA
DNA: TGTGCCAGCGGGCAGGGGGCTTATGAGCAGTTCTTC; CDR3: CASGQGAYEQFF; J: TRBJ2-1; V: TRBV7-9; size: NA; D: TRBD1
DNA: TGTGCCAGCAGTCCTTACACAGGGGCCGGTGCCTACGAGCAGTACTTC; CDR3: CASSPYTGAGAYEQYF; J: TRBJ2-7; V: TRBV27; size: NA; D: TRBD1
DNA: TGTGCCAGCAGTTTCCGCGGACTCCGTAGGAGTGAGCAGTTCTTC; CDR3: CASSFRGLRRSEQFF; J: TRBJ2-1; V: TRBV28; size: NA; D: NA
DNA: TGTGCCAGCAGCTTAGGTGTAAACGAGCAGTACTTC; CDR3: CASSLGVNEQYF; J: TRBJ2-7; V: TRBV7-9; size: NA; D: NA
DNA: TGCAGCGTTGAGGGGGCCCCCTCTGAGCTGTTTTTT; CDR3: CSVEGAPSELFF; J: TRBJ2-2; V: TRBV29-1; size: NA; D: NA
DNA: TGTGCCAGCTCTCTAAGGGACCTGAATGAGCAGTTCTTC; CDR3: CASSLRDLNEQFF; J: TRBJ2-1; V: TRBV2; size: NA; D: NA
DNA: TGTGCCAGCAGCAAAGAGGCAGACCCAGCAACCGCCTACGAGCAGTACTTC; CDR3: CASSKEADPATAYEQYF; J: TRBJ2-7; V: TRBV21-1; size: NA; D: NA
DNA: TGTGCCAGCAGCGCCTCCGGGACAGGGGAGAATTCACCCCTCCACTTT; CDR3: CASSASGTGENSPLHF; J: TRBJ1-6; V: TRBV9; size: NA; D: TRBD1
DNA: TGTGCCAGCAGTAAGCGGGGCCTACCCAATGAGCAGTTCTTC; CDR3: CASSKRGLPNEQFF; J: TRBJ2-1; V: TRBV28; size: NA; D: TRBD2
DNA: TGTGCCGGACGGGGACAGGGGAGGGGCACTGAAGCTTTCTTT; CDR3: CAGRGQGRGTEAFF; J: TRBJ1-1; V: TRBV2; size: NA; D: TRBD1
DNA: TGTGCCAGCCGACTTAGCTGGCATTTGGGAAATGAGCAGTTCTTC; CDR3: CASRLSWHLGNEQFF; J: TRBJ2-1; V: TRBV6-1; size: NA; D: NA
DNA: TGTGCCACCAGCAGAGATCTAGGGAATGAAAAACTGTTTTTT; CDR3: CATSRDLGNEKLFF; J: TRBJ1-4; V: TRBV15; size: NA; D: NA
DNA: TGTGCCAGCAGTTTCGCGGGGCGCGAGCAGTACTTC; CDR3: CASSFAGREQYF; J: TRBJ2-7; V: TRBV27; size: NA; D: NA
DNA: TGTGCCAGCAGCTATGGGGGTCTGAATCAGCCCCAGCATTTT; CDR3: CASSYGGLNQPQHF; J: TRBJ1-5; V: TRBV27; size: NA; D: NA
DNA: TGTGCCAGCAGTACCCTTCAGGGAAGTCAGCCCCAGCATTTT; CDR3: CASSTLQGSQPQHF; J: TRBJ1-5; V: TRBV6-2/TRBV6-3; size: NA; D: NA
DNA: TGTGCCACCAGTGATTTTGGTAGCAATCAGCCCCAGCATTTT; CDR3: CATSDFGSNQPQHF; J: TRBJ1-5; V: TRBV24-1; size: NA; D: NA
DNA: TGCAGCGCCGGGACAGGGCCGACTAACTATGGCTACACCTTC; CDR3: CSAGTGPTNYGYTF; J: TRBJ1-2; V: TRBV29-1; size: once; D: TRBD1
DNA: TGTGCCAGCAAACCTATGGAACTAGCGGAGGGAGAGACCCAGTACTTC; CDR3: CASKPMELAEGETQYF; J: TRBJ2-5; V: TRBV6-1; size: NA; D: TRBD2
DNA: TGTGCCAGCAGTTTGGCAGGGGGGCAAGAGACCCAGTACTTC; CDR3: CASSLAGGQETQYF; J: TRBJ2-5; V: TRBV6-1; size: few; D: NA
DNA: TGTGCCAGCAGCAAGATGACAGGTGGCTACACCTTC; CDR3: CASSKMTGGYTF; J: TRBJ1-2; V: TRBV7-9; size: NA; D: NA
DNA: TGTGCCAGCAGCGTGGGGGCGGGAGTCTACTCCTACGAGCAGTACTTC; CDR3: CASSVGAGVYSYEQYF; J: TRBJ2-7; V: TRBV9; size: NA; D: NA
DNA: TGTGCCAGCAGCTTAGGGGGACAGGGAAGGAATTCACCCCTCCACTTT; CDR3: CASSLGGQGRNSPLHF; J: TRBJ1-6; V: TRBV7-9; size: once; D: TRBD1
DNA: TGCAGTGCTAGAGATTTTAGCGGCCCCATGAAAGGGGAGCTGTTTTTT; CDR3: CSARDFSGPMKGELFF; J: TRBJ2-2; V: TRBV20-1; size: NA; D: NA
DNA: TGTGCCAGCAGTTCAGGGGTAGTTCAGCCCCAGCATTTT; CDR3: CASSSGVVQPQHF; J: TRBJ1-5; V: TRBV27; size: NA; D: NA
DNA: TGTGCCAGCGGTTGGGGACCTAGCACAGATACGCAGTATTTT; CDR3: CASGWGPSTDTQYF; J: TRBJ2-3; V: TRBV28; size: NA; D: NA
DNA: TGTGCCAGCAGCCAAGGGGATTCGAGGGAGTGGGACAAGACTAGCGGGAGGACCACCAATGAGCAGTTCTTC; CDR3: CASSQGDSREWDKTSGRTTNEQFF; J: TRBJ2-1; V: TRBV3-1; size: NA; D: TRBD2
DNA: TGCAGCGTTGAAAACAGGGCCCCCATCGGCTACACCTTC; CDR3: CSVENRAPIGYTF; J: TRBJ1-2; V: TRBV29-1; size: NA; D: NA
DNA: TGCAGTGCTAGAAGGCGGGAAAGCTACGAGCAGTACTTC; CDR3: CSARRRESYEQYF; J: TRBJ2-7; V: TRBV20-1; size: NA; D: NA
DNA: TGTGCCAGCAGCCAAGATGGGGACAGGGTAATTAGCAATCAGCCCCAGCATTTT; CDR3: CASSQDGDRVISNQPQHF; J: TRBJ1-5; V: TRBV4-2; size: NA; D: TRBD1
DNA: TGTGCCAGCAGCCCCCCTCGCGGATCCTACAATGAGCAGTTCTTC; CDR3: CASSPPRGSYNEQFF; J: TRBJ2-1; V: TRBV27; size: NA; D: NA
DNA: TGTGCCAGCAGCTTATTCGCCGAAAGCTACGAGCAGTACTTC; CDR3: CASSLFAESYEQYF; J: TRBJ2-7; V: TRBV13; size: NA; D: NA
DNA: TGTGCCAGCAATGAGCTGGGACGGCGGGACTATGGCTACACCTTC; CDR3: CASNELGRRDYGYTF; J: TRBJ1-2; V: TRBV27; size: NA; D: NA
DNA: TGTGCCTCGGGGTCGGACGGCGCACCCTACGAGCAGTACTTC; CDR3: CASGSDGAPYEQYF; J: TRBJ2-7; V: TRBV5-6; size: NA; D: NA
DNA: TGTGCCAGCACCAAAGGAGGGCTAGCGGGAGTCACCGGGGAGCTGTTTTTT; CDR3: CASTKGGLAGVTGELFF; J: TRBJ2-2; V: TRBV12-3/TRBV12-4; size: NA; D: TRBD2
DNA: TGTGCCAGCAGCTCAAACTCCGTGGGGGTAGCCAAAAACATTCAGTACTTC; CDR3: CASSSNSVGVAKNIQYF; J: TRBJ2-4; V: TRBV7-9; size: NA; D: NA
DNA: TGTGCCTGGAGTTCGGGGACGAACTATGGCTACACCTTC; CDR3: CAWSSGTNYGYTF; J: TRBJ1-2; V: TRBV30; size: NA; D: NA
DNA: TGTGCCAGCAGTCTCAGGGGTTGGAGTGAGCAGTTCTTC; CDR3: CASSLRGWSEQFF; J: TRBJ2-1; V: TRBV27; size: NA; D: NA
DNA: TGTGCCAGCAGTTTTTCAGGGGAAGAAGAGACCCAGTACTTC; CDR3: CASSFSGEEETQYF; J: TRBJ2-5; V: TRBV27; size: NA; D: NA
DNA: TGTGCCAGCAGCGGGGACAGTGAAATGAACACTGAAGCTTTCTTT; CDR3: CASSGDSEMNTEAFF; J: TRBJ1-1; V: TRBV5-6; size: once; D: TRBD1
DNA: TGTGCCAGCAGCGTATTAGACGATGAGCAGTTCTTC; CDR3: CASSVLDDEQFF; J: TRBJ2-1; V: TRBV9; size: NA; D: NA
DNA: TGTGCCTGGAGTGTTAATTCCTTAGATCGGGGCTGGGGGGAACAGCCCCAGCATTTT; CDR3: CAWSVNSLDRGWGEQPQHF; J: TRBJ1-5; V: TRBV30; size: NA; D: NA
DNA: TGCAGCGTTGAAGAACCCAACAGCTCCTACGAGCAGTACTTC; CDR3: CSVEEPNSSYEQYF; J: TRBJ2-7; V: TRBV29-1; size: NA; D: NA
DNA: TGCGCCAGCACCGAAGGCCCCTCTGGAAACACCATATATTTT; CDR3: CASTEGPSGNTIYF; J: TRBJ1-3; V: TRBV5-1; size: NA; D: NA